This is a list of T cell receptor beta chains from one sample in a study of CD8 T cells in ankylosing spondylitis. TCRdb analysed the 5' RACE reads with MiXCR anew, one entry per CDR3 protein. The sample records about 250,000 distinct CDR3 sequences, more than 15% being singletons. Material for sequencing was blood, either unsorted or a sorted T cell fraction (not recorded which). The origin of the receptors is a male donor with ankylosing spondylitis or in good health (not recorded which). Each CDR3 is given with its conserved first and last residue. A D gene is named only where the DNA matches it firmly. Clone sizes are given selectively: once, few, many, or a class where the clone is expanded.

cdr3_nt cdr3_aa cdr3_length j_call v_call clone_size d_call
TGCGCCAGCAGCTTGGAGGGACAGGGGGCCGAGCAGTACTTC CASSLEGQGAEQYF 14 TRBJ2-7 TRBV5-1 - TRBD1
TGTGCCAGCAGCATCTCGGACCTCTCCGAGCAGTACTTC CASSISDLSEQYF 13 TRBJ2-7 TRBV5-6 few -
TGCGCCAGCAGCCATGATAGGTATGGCTACACCTTC CASSHDRYGYTF 12 TRBJ1-2 TRBV5-1 few -
TGCAGTGCTAGAGATTTAATGGGTGAGCAGTTCTTC CSARDLMGEQFF 12 TRBJ2-1 TRBV20-1 few -
TGCAGTGCTAGGCCTGGTAGCGGGAGAGCAAGCACAGATACGCAGTATTTT CSARPGSGRASTDTQYF 17 TRBJ2-3 TRBV20-1 many TRBD2
TGCAGCGTTGAAGATCCCTGGGACGTCGGGACTTTCGAGCAGTTCTTC CSVEDPWDVGTFEQFF 16 TRBJ2-1 TRBV29-1 few -
TGTGCCAGCAGCCCGCCCACCTTAGATACGCAGTATTTT CASSPPTLDTQYF 13 TRBJ2-3 TRBV11-2 - -
TGTGCCAGCAGTCCTGCCGGGAGCACCAACTATGGCTACACCTTC CASSPAGSTNYGYTF 15 TRBJ1-2 TRBV6-1 - -
TGTGCCAGCAGTTTTTTGGACAGGGTCTACAATGAGCAGTTCTTC CASSFLDRVYNEQFF 15 TRBJ2-1 TRBV27 - TRBD1
TGTGCCAGCAGTTTAGGGCTGCTGACCTACGAGCAGTACTTC CASSLGLLTYEQYF 14 TRBJ2-7 TRBV28 - -
TGTGCCAGCAGTCAATCTAGCGGGATCGCAGATACGCAGTATTTT CASSQSSGIADTQYF 15 TRBJ2-3 TRBV12-3/TRBV12-4 - TRBD2
TGTGCCAGCACTGGATTAGCGGGAGAAAGATACAATGAGCAGTTCTTC CASTGLAGERYNEQFF 16 TRBJ2-1 TRBV6-1 - TRBD2
TGTGCCAGCTCGGACAGAAACACTGAAGCTTTCTTT CASSDRNTEAFF 12 TRBJ1-1 TRBV5-6 few -
TGTGCCTCCTGCCACGGAGGGAAGGACTACCTGCGGGAGACCCAGTACTTC CASCHGGKDYLRETQYF 17 TRBJ2-5 TRBV3-1 - -
TGCAGTGCTAGCGCCGGGGGCGAGAGTCAGCCCCAGCATTTT CSASAGGESQPQHF 14 TRBJ1-5 TRBV20-1 few -
TGTGCCACCAGCAGAGTGGCAGGGAGTCAGCCCCAGCATTTT CATSRVAGSQPQHF 14 TRBJ1-5 TRBV15 few -
TGTGCCAGCAGTTTGACCGGCTATTGTTGCACTGAAGCTTTCTTT CASSLTGYCCTEAFF 15 TRBJ1-1 TRBV28 few -
TGCGCCAGCAGCTTGGGACTAGCGGGAGCCCTAGATACGCAGTATTTT CASSLGLAGALDTQYF 16 TRBJ2-3 TRBV5-1 - TRBD2
TGCGCCAGCAGCCAACAGTTGAGCTCCTACAATGAGCAGTTCTTC CASSQQLSSYNEQFF 15 TRBJ2-1 TRBV4-3 - -
TGTGCCAGCAGTCCACCCGGGAGGAATGAGCAGTTCTTC CASSPPGRNEQFF 13 TRBJ2-1 TRBV11-3 few TRBD2
TGCAGCGTCCTAAGCGGTAAGGAAGATTACGAGCAGTACTTC CSVLSGKEDYEQYF 14 TRBJ2-7 TRBV29-1 few -
TGTGCCAGCTGGGACCGGGAGGGTACCTACGAGCAGTACTTC CASWDREGTYEQYF 14 TRBJ2-7 TRBV2 - TRBD2
TGTGCCAGCAGCTCAGCGGCCATTGGGGCTAGCGGGAGTCTCACAGATACGCAGTATTTT CASSSAAIGASGSLTDTQYF 20 TRBJ2-3 TRBV7-8 - TRBD2
TGTGCCAGCAGCTTCTCTCTAGCGGGACCATCCTACAATGAGCAGTTCTTC CASSFSLAGPSYNEQFF 17 TRBJ2-1 TRBV5-5 many TRBD2
TGCAGCGTTGTACTTAACTACGAGCAGTACTTC CSVVLNYEQYF 11 TRBJ2-7 TRBV29-1 many -
TGTGCCAGCAGCTTAACGTGGGGGCCAGAGACCCAGTACTTC CASSLTWGPETQYF 14 TRBJ2-5 TRBV7-3 - -
TGCGCCAGCAGCCAAGATGAACTAGCGGGAGGGCCGAACACCGGGGAGCTGTTTTTT CASSQDELAGGPNTGELFF 19 TRBJ2-2 TRBV4-1 - TRBD2
TGCGCCAGCAGCCAAGACAGAGGGTCGACCCAGTACTTC CASSQDRGSTQYF 13 TRBJ2-5 TRBV4-3 - -
TGTGCCAGCAGCCAAGCCCCGGGACTAGCGGGCGAGCAGTACTTC CASSQAPGLAGEQYF 15 TRBJ2-7 TRBV4-2 - TRBD2
TGCAGCGTTGTGGGGGACGGCAATGAAAAACTGTTTTTT CSVVGDGNEKLFF 13 TRBJ1-4 TRBV29-1 - -
TGTGCCAGCAGCACTAGACCTAGAACCATGAACACTGAAGCTTTCTTT CASSTRPRTMNTEAFF 16 TRBJ1-1 TRBV5-5 - -
TGCAGTGCTAGCCTAACGGGACTAGCGGGATACGAGCAGTACTTC CSASLTGLAGYEQYF 15 TRBJ2-7 TRBV20-1 many TRBD2
TGTGCCAGCAGCGGGTTTTTGGGGACTTACAATGAGCAGTTCTTC CASSGFLGTYNEQFF 15 TRBJ2-1 TRBV12-3/TRBV12-4 few -
TGCGCCAGCAGGTTGACGGGAGGGACTAGCTCCTACGAGCAGTACTTC CASRLTGGTSSYEQYF 16 TRBJ2-7 TRBV5-1 few TRBD2
TGCGCCAGCAATCCCACTAGCATTGGCTACGAGCAGTACTTC CASNPTSIGYEQYF 14 TRBJ2-7 TRBV10-1 - -
TGTGCCAGACGGGTGGCGGGTCGGTCGTGCACAGATACGCAGTATTTT CARRVAGRSCTDTQYF 16 TRBJ2-3 TRBV6-1 medium-sized -
TGCGCCAGCAGCACCTCAGGGTACACTGAAGCTTTCTTT CASSTSGYTEAFF 13 TRBJ1-1 TRBV5-1 - -
TGCAGTGCTAGAGCCTTGGGTGACAGGGGGAACACTGAAGCTTTCTTT CSARALGDRGNTEAFF 16 TRBJ1-1 TRBV20-1 - TRBD1
TGTGCCAGCAGCGTAGAGGGTACCGGGGAGCTGTTTTTT CASSVEGTGELFF 13 TRBJ2-2 TRBV7-6 - -
TGCGCCAGCAGCCAAAATTTAGGAATTAGAGAGACCCAGTACTTC CASSQNLGIRETQYF 15 TRBJ2-5 TRBV4-1 - -
TGTGCCAGCAGTTTCGCGTTATCCGCCTCGGGAGATACGCAGTATTTT CASSFALSASGDTQYF 16 TRBJ2-3 TRBV12-3/TRBV12-4 many -
TGCAGTGCTCTAGGACTAGTAGCGTACAATGAGCAGTTCTTC CSALGLVAYNEQFF 14 TRBJ2-1 TRBV20-1 - TRBD2
TGCGCCAGCAGCCAACCCTTAGGGGGCCACTACAATGAGCAGTTCTTC CASSQPLGGHYNEQFF 16 TRBJ2-1 TRBV4-1 - TRBD1
TGTGCCAGCAGCGTAGATGGGGGATCCTACAATGAGCAGTTCTTC CASSVDGGSYNEQFF 15 TRBJ2-1 TRBV9 - -
TGCAGCGTTGAAGATGTGGATACTAGTCAGCTCTACAATGAGCAGTTCTTC CSVEDVDTSQLYNEQFF 17 TRBJ2-1 TRBV29-1 few -
TGCAGTGCTCCCCGGGACAGAGCCTACGAGCAGTACTTC CSAPRDRAYEQYF 13 TRBJ2-7 TRBV20-1 many TRBD1
TGTGCCAGCAGCTTAGCCGCAGACGTCTGGGGCTACACCTTC CASSLAADVWGYTF 14 TRBJ1-2 TRBV7-9 - -
TGTGCCATCAGTGAGTCAAAGGCTAGCGGGAGGCCCGAAGAGACCCAGTACTTC CAISESKASGRPEETQYF 18 TRBJ2-5 TRBV10-3 many TRBD2